The 31 T cell receptor beta chains below all came from one sample that was sequenced in a study of T-cell memory formation after mild COVID-19. MiXCR, applied by TCRdb to the 5' RACE reads, yields one record per CDR3 protein. The repertoire holds a few hundred thousand distinct CDR3 sequences, under 25% seen once, with under 15% in the top ten. Sequencing was carried out using PBMCs or a T cell subset sorted from them (not recorded which). The receptor set was obtained from an adult woman who had mild COVID-19 (a few samples of this study predate the infection). Cell type and time point are not known.

The rearrangement joins TRBV6-2 or TRBV6-3 to TRBJ2-4, with 11 bases identical to TRBD2. CDR3 length: 16 residues. Trimming at V came to 5 bases and at J to 7 bases, leaving 10 bases not matched to a gene. CDR1 is MNHEY and CDR2 is SVGEGT in the germline V gene. CDR3 nucleotide sequence: TGTGCCAGCAGTCCTTCACTAGCGGGAGTCCGGAACATTCAGTACTTC. The encoded protein is CASSPSLAGVRNIQYF.

The genes are TRBV27 and TRBJ2-5; D is perhaps TRBD2 (5 bases). The CDR3 has 16 amino acids. Germline loops: CDR1 MNHEY, CDR2 SMNVEV (reference sequence). The ends were cut back, 5 bases at V and 5 bases at J, with 21 bases in the middle. The CDR3 DNA sequence: TGTGCCAGCAGTCGCGTTCCCGGGGTTAATGCCGAGACCCAGTACTTC. Its translation is CASSRVPGVNAETQYF.

This clonotype was seen more than once but under ten times. The chain links TRBV4-3 to TRBJ1-5; TRBD1 aligns across 8 bases. V dropped 1 base and J dropped 6; count of bases not matched to a gene: 5. The CDR3 spans 15 residues. Germline CDR1 reads LGHNA; CDR2 reads YSLEER. The CDR3 bases are TGCGCCAGCAGCCAAGTCACAGGGGGAGGTCAGCCCCAGCATTTT. This encodes CASSQVTGGGQPQHF.

The chain is built from TRBV5-4 and TRBJ2-5; 8 bases are a match to TRBD2. The CDR3 has 15 residues. Germline CDR1 is SGHNT and CDR2 is YYREEE (reference sequence). V gave up 4 bases and J gave up 3 bases; unmatched junction bases: 8. The CDR3 here is CASSGGGRDEETQYF. As DNA, the CDR3 is TGTGCCAGCAGCGGCGGGGGGCGCGATGAAGAGACCCAGTACTTC.

There are a few counts of this clonotype. The chain uses TRBV7-9 and TRBJ2-7; D ambiguous. The CDR3 sequence is 15 residues long. V was pared by 7 bases and J by 3 bases, with 19 bases between. Germline values: CDR1 SEHNR, CDR2 FQNEAQ (reference sequence). CDR3 amino acids: CASTSYEVPRYEQYF. As DNA, the CDR3 is TGTGCCAGCACCTCGTACGAGGTCCCTCGCTACGAGCAGTACTTC.

V and J are TRBV5-1 and TRBJ2-3; the match to TRBD2 covers 16 bases. The CDR3 covers 16 residues. Germline CDR1 and CDR2: SGHRS and YFSETQ. The V gene end was trimmed by 4 bases and the J gene end by 7 bases; junction bases not matched to a gene: 6. CDR3 region: CASSKGLAGGLNTQYF. CDR3 coding DNA: TGCGCCAGCAGCAAGGGACTAGCGGGAGGGCTTAATACGCAGTATTTT.

This clonotype was detected a few times. The CDR3 DNA reads as TGCGCCAGCAGCACCCAGACAGGGGTAGCCAAAAACATTCAGTACTTC. This codes for CASSTQTGVAKNIQYF. The V and J genes are TRBV5-1 and TRBJ2-4; 8 bases map to TRBD1. This CDR3 contains 16 residues. From germline, CDR1 is SGHRS and CDR2 YFSETQ. V was clipped by 4 bases and J by 0 bases; unmatched bases: 6.

The CDR3 region is CSARDLAGDSYEQYF. Written as DNA, the CDR3 is TGCAGTGCTAGAGATCTAGCGGGGGACTCCTACGAGCAGTACTTC. J is TRBJ2-7 and V is TRBV20-1; TRBD2 matches at 10 bases. CDR3 length: 15 residues. V shed 0 bases and J 0 bases; nucleotides not matched to a gene: 2. Germline values: CDR1 DFQATT, CDR2 SNEGSKA (reference sequence).

The chain couples TRBV5-1 to TRBJ1-2; no clear D gene. V dropped 0 bases and J dropped 3 bases, with 9 bases sitting between them. The CDR3 extends over 14 amino acids. The germline CDR1 and CDR2 sequences are SGHRS and YFSETQ. CDR3 coding DNA: TGCGCCAGCAGCTTGGTCGAAGCGGACTATGGCTACACCTTC. It yields the protein CASSLVEADYGYTF.

This clonotype was counted a few times. The chain joins TRBV15 to TRBJ1-1; D gene ambiguous. Trimming cost V 1 base and J 7 bases, with 13 bases left between them. Germline assignment: CDR1 LNHNV and CDR2 YYDKDF (reference sequence). CDR3 length: 14 amino acids. The CDR3, as DNA: TGTGCCACCAGCAGAGCCGGGTCGAAGGTTGAAGCTTTCTTT. Residues: CATSRAGSKVEAFF. The whole variable domain, filled in from reference TRBV15 and TRBJ1-1, reads DAMVIQNPRYQVTQFGKPVTLSCSQTLNHNVMYWYQQKSSQAPKLLFHYYDKDFNNEADTPDNFQSRRPNTSFCFLDIRSPGLGDTAMYLCATSRAGSKVEAFFGQGTRLTVV.

In its sample, this clonotype was seen a few times. The gene calls are TRBV3-1 and TRBJ2-1, with 13 bases lining up with TRBD2. The CDR3 is 16 amino acids. V lost 5 bases, J lost 8 bases, and 9 bases stayed unmatched. The V gene's germline CDR1 is LGHDT and CDR2 YNNKEL (reference sequence). CDR3 loop: CASSRGTSGMWDEQFF. CDR3 nucleotide sequence: TGTGCCAGCAGCAGGGGGACTAGCGGGATGTGGGATGAGCAGTTCTTC.

This clonotype was found a few times. The J gene is TRBJ2-5, the V gene TRBV9; TRBD1 matches at 7 bases. The germline V gene encodes CDR1 SGDLS and CDR2 YYNGEE. The CDR3 has 13 amino acids. Losses at the gene ends were 9 bases for V and 2 bases for J; bases not matched to a gene: 7. CDR3 in DNA: TGTGCCACAGCCAGGGGGTTGCAAGAGACCCAGTACTTC. Its protein is CATARGLQETQYF.

The CDR3 region has the DNA TGTGCCAGCTTAGAGTTCCAGGGTCCCACTGAAGCTTTCTTT. Protein: CASLEFQGPTEAFF. V gene TRBV12-3 or TRBV12-4 combines with J gene TRBJ1-1; D possibly corresponds to TRBD1 (5 bases). The CDR3 length is 14 residues. The germline V and J ends were trimmed by 8 bases and 4 bases, with 17 bases remaining between them.

The chain is built from TRBV7-2 and TRBJ1-4; D might be TRBD1 (6 bases). V was pared by 5 bases and J by 8 bases, with 18 bases between. CDR1 is SGHTA, CDR2 FQGNSA, per germline. This CDR3 region has 15 residues. CDR3 in DNA: TGTGCCAGCAGCCCAGGGGCCGGGGTATGGGAAAAACTGTTTTTT. It translates to CASSPGAGVWEKLFF.

This clonotype has more than one count but fewer than ten. This chain connects TRBV18 to TRBJ1-1, with D perhaps TRBD1 (6 bases). This CDR3 has 15 amino acids. Trimming took off 3 bases at V and 1 base at J, with 12 bases between the two ends. Germline V CDR1 and CDR2: KGHSH, LQKENI. The CDR3 DNA sequence: TGTGCCAGCTCACCGGGCGGGGGGCCGAACACTGAAGCTTTCTTT. Amino acids: CASSPGGGPNTEAFF.

The rearrangement links TRBV29-1 to TRBJ1-2; possible D gene TRBD1, 6 bases. The CDR3 is 15 residues long. From germline, CDR1 is SQVTM and CDR2 ANQGSEA. The V gene lost 0 bases and the J gene lost 2 bases, with 13 bases spanning the gap. The CDR3 bases are TGCAGCGTTGAAGAATCGGGGCAGGGGAACTATGGCTACACCTTC. Amino acid sequence: CSVEESGQGNYGYTF. Full variable domain (outside the CDR3, taken from reference TRBV29-1 and TRBJ1-2): SAVISQKPSRDICQRGTSLTIQCQVDSQVTMMFWYRQQPGQSLTLIATANQGSEATYESGFVIDKFPISRPNLTFSTLTVSNMSPEDSSIYLCSVEESGQGNYGYTFGSGTRLTVV.

This clonotype occurred a few times. The rearrangement joins TRBV7-8 to TRBJ2-5; D gene unclear. CDR1 is SGHVS and CDR2 is FQNEAQ in the germline V gene. The CDR3 spans 15 residues. The V gene lost 1 base and the J gene lost 0 bases, with 9 bases spanning the gap. CDR3 bases: TGTGCCAGCAGCTTAGAATCAAGGGACCAAGAGACCCAGTACTTC. The encoded protein is CASSLESRDQETQYF.

The chain recombines TRBV24-1 with TRBJ2-7; D may be TRBD2 (6 bases). Deletions cut 3 bases from V and 3 bases from J, with 14 bases between. CDR1 and CDR2 from the germline V gene are KGHDR and SFDVKD. The CDR3 contains 15 residues. CDR3 region: CATSDPRDGGYEQYF. Here the CDR3 DNA reads TGTGCCACCAGTGATCCGCGGGACGGAGGCTACGAGCAGTACTTC.

CDR3 in DNA: TGCGCCAGCAGCACAGGACTAGCGGGGGTTCAAGATACGCAGTATTTT. Amino acids: CASSTGLAGVQDTQYF. J is TRBJ2-3 and V is TRBV5-1, with TRBD2 matching over 13 bases. Germline V gene sequence: CDR1 SGHRS, CDR2 YFSETQ. The CDR3 has 16 residues. V gave up 4 bases and J gave up 5 bases; unmatched junction bases: 7.

V is TRBV7-2 and J is TRBJ1-2, with D perhaps TRBD1 (6 bases). This CDR3 is built from 14 residues. Per germline, CDR1 SGHTA and CDR2 FQGNSA. V was shortened by 4 bases and J by 2 bases, with 11 bases between the two germline ends. In DNA, the CDR3 is TGTGCCAGCAGCTCCCGACAGGCCAACTATGGCTACACCTTC. It specifies CASSSRQANYGYTF.

This clonotype was picked up many times. This chain connects TRBV6-2 or TRBV6-3 to TRBJ1-1, with TRBD1 matching 8 bases. V lost 6 bases and J lost 4; bases outside the gene matches: 1. This CDR3 spans 12 amino acids. The germline CDR1 and CDR2 sequences are MNHEY and SVGEGT. The CDR3 nucleotides read TGTGCCAGCAGGGACAGGGTCACTGAAGCTTTCTTT. This translates into CASRDRVTEAFF.

The chain employs TRBV29-1 and TRBJ2-7; D unclear. V gave up 4 bases and J gave up 6 bases, with 16 bases separating them. The CDR3 consists of 13 residues. Germline loops: CDR1 SQVTM, CDR2 ANQGSEA. The CDR3 reads CSVVLNVGSEQYF. For the CDR3, the DNA is TGCAGCGTTGTTTTGAACGTAGGATCCGAGCAGTACTTC.

This sequence joins TRBV6-5 and TRBJ2-1, with 7 bases fitting TRBD1. CDR1 MNHEY and CDR2 SVGAGI come from the germline V gene. This CDR3 region has 14 residues. Losses at the gene ends were 5 bases for V and 3 bases for J; bases not matched to a gene: 4. The CDR3: CASSRDSYYNEQFF. CDR3 sequence (DNA): TGTGCCAGCAGTAGGGACAGCTACTACAATGAGCAGTTCTTC.

This clonotype came up a few times. The chain links TRBV25-1 to TRBJ2-7, with D possibly matching TRBD1 (6 bases). CDR3 length: 13 residues. V lost 8 bases to trimming and J lost 1 base, with 12 bases between them. From germline, CDR1 is MGHDK and CDR2 SYGVNS. The CDR3 protein is CASYSDSSYEQYF. CDR3 sequence (DNA): TGTGCCAGCTACTCGGACAGTTCCTACGAGCAGTACTTC.

In its sample, this clonotype was seen a few times. The V and J genes are TRBV4-1 and TRBJ2-1; TRBD2 agrees at 11 bases. Losses at the gene ends were 3 bases for V and 6 bases for J; bases not matched to a gene: 7. There are 16 residues in the CDR3. In germline, CDR1 is MGHRA, CDR2 YSYEKL. CDR3 amino acids: CASSQYGTSGLNEQFF. The CDR3 region has the DNA TGCGCCAGCAGCCAGTACGGGACTAGCGGCCTCAATGAGCAGTTCTTC.

The rearrangement uses TRBV29-1 and TRBJ2-5, with D unresolved. The CDR3 has 12 amino acids. V was trimmed by 2 bases and J by 4 bases, leaving 8 bases between them. Germline CDR1 SQVTM, CDR2 ANQGSEA. The CDR3 loop reads CSVEYGRETQYF. The CDR3 DNA follows: TGCAGCGTTGAATATGGGCGAGAGACCCAGTACTTC.

This chain uses TRBV20-1 with TRBJ2-5; TRBD1 matches at 8 bases. The J segment lost 2 bases and the V segment lost 0 bases, leaving 11 bases of the junction unmatched. The CDR3 loop spans 17 amino acids. Germline V gives CDR1 DFQATT, CDR2 SNEGSKA (reference sequence). The CDR3 loop is CSARDRRWGQVQETQYF. CDR3 DNA sequence: TGCAGTGCTAGAGATCGAAGGTGGGGACAGGTACAAGAGACCCAGTACTTC.

V usage is TRBV30 and J usage is TRBJ2-2; D remains unclear. V was pared by 0 bases and J by 5 bases, with 7 bases between. The germline CDR1 and CDR2 sequences are GTSNPN and SVGIG (reference sequence). The CDR3 has 13 amino acids. Here the CDR3 DNA reads TGTGCCTGGAGTGTAGCAAGAACCGGGGAGCTGTTTTTT. It is translated as CAWSVARTGELFF.

CDR3 sequence reads: CASSSQGGTEAFF. Here the CDR3 DNA reads TGTGCCAGCAGCTCACAGGGGGGGACTGAAGCTTTCTTT. The chain recombines TRBV7-3 with TRBJ1-1, with TRBD1 matching 8 bases. Germline V gene data show CDR1 as SGHTA and CDR2 as FQGTGA. V dropped 4 bases and J dropped 5; count of bases not matched to a gene: 3. CDR3 length: 13 amino acids.

This clonotype was seen repeatedly, ten times or more. J is TRBJ2-1 and V is TRBV7-9; the match to TRBD2 covers 11 bases. The CDR3 spans 14 residues. Germline CDR1 reads SEHNR; CDR2 reads FQNEAQ (reference sequence). J lost 7 bases, V lost 1 base, and 0 bases had no gene match. The CDR3 region has the DNA TGTGCCAGCAGCTTAGGACTAGCGGGGAATGAGCAGTTCTTC. Its translation: CASSLGLAGNEQFF.

The chain employs TRBV18 and TRBJ1-1; D is ambiguous. The CDR3 length is 13 residues. The germline V gene encodes CDR1 KGHSH and CDR2 LQKENI. V was trimmed by 2 bases and J by 3 bases, leaving 7 bases between them. CDR3 region: CASSPNIYTEAFF. The CDR3 DNA is TGTGCCAGCTCACCAAATATCTACACTGAAGCTTTCTTT.